The clone carrying this T cell receptor (beta chain) was recorded a few times. Its antigen is still unknown. These data are taken from a study of response to subunit inactivated influenza vaccine. General observations from the study: Authors proposed each seasonal influenza vaccination draws in few new T cells.

TCRdb passed the RT-PCR reads through MiXCR, listing each CDR3 protein once. The top ten hold roughly 33% of the sample, which has about 150,000 distinct CDR3 sequences, about 10% seen once. The source material was CD8+ T cells sorted from PBMCs, sampled approximately 25 months after vaccination. The TCR sequence derives from a man aged 50 to 75 who received an inactivated influenza vaccine.

CDR3 protein: CASSGRGGTEAFF. CDR3 coding DNA: TGTGCCAGCAGCGGGAGGGGTGGCACTGAAGCTTTCTTT. This chain joins TRBV9 and TRBJ1-1, with D possibly matching TRBD1 (5 bases). V lost 3 bases, J lost 4 bases, and 10 bases lay in between. CDR1 SGDLS and CDR2 YYNGEE come from the germline V gene. This CDR3 comprises 13 residues.